This is a list of T cell receptor beta chains from one sample in a study of cytomegalovirus exposure and HLA in healthy donors. Data came from immunoSEQ multiplex PCR; TCRdb stores just in-frame clones and leaves some out. The sample has 150,000 to 200,000 clones, about 79% seen once. Sequenced: PBMCs. All receptors derive from a man aged 40-50 years in good health and CMV-seropositive. Both conserved end residues are part of each CDR3. Each record gives: clone size, J gene, D gene, V gene, CDR3 protein, CDR3 DNA. The D gene is left open where the match is weak. Clone size is not always given. Where it is, it says once, few, many or a class for expanded clones.

abundance: .; j_gene: TRBJ2-7; d_gene: .; v_gene: TRBV5-6; CDR3aa: CASSFSSYEQYF; CDR3nt: TGTGCCAGCAGCTTTAGTTCCTACGAGCAGTACTTC
abundance: once; j_gene: TRBJ2-1; d_gene: TRBD2; v_gene: TRBV14; CDR3aa: CASSHGTTLNEQFF; CDR3nt: TGTGCCAGCAGCCACGGGACTACTCTCAATGAGCAGTTCTTC
abundance: .; j_gene: TRBJ2-7; d_gene: TRBD2; v_gene: TRBV18; CDR3aa: CASSLSGRAYEQYF; CDR3nt: TGTGCCAGCTCTCTTAGCGGGAGGGCCTACGAGCAGTACTTC
abundance: .; j_gene: TRBJ1-1; d_gene: .; v_gene: TRBV5-4; CDR3aa: CASTTWGLNTEAFF; CDR3nt: TGTGCCAGCACCACGTGGGGGCTGAACACTGAAGCTTTCTTT
abundance: .; j_gene: TRBJ2-1; d_gene: TRBD2; v_gene: TRBV28; CDR3aa: CASSGSSGRPHEQFF; CDR3nt: TGTGCCAGCAGTGGTTCTAGCGGGAGGCCCCATGAGCAGTTCTTC
abundance: .; j_gene: TRBJ2-4; d_gene: .; v_gene: TRBV10-3; CDR3aa: CAISESRIDQPGRAKNIQYF; CDR3nt: TGTGCCATCAGTGAGTCCCGGATCGACCAGCCAGGTAGAGCCAAAAACATTCAGTACTTC
abundance: .; j_gene: TRBJ2-5; d_gene: .; v_gene: TRBV19; CDR3aa: CASSRGGVQETQYF; CDR3nt: TGTGCCAGTAGTCGAGGGGGGGTCCAAGAGACCCAGTACTTC
abundance: .; j_gene: TRBJ1-5; d_gene: TRBD1; v_gene: TRBV30; CDR3aa: CAWGGTENQPQHF; CDR3nt: TGTGCCTGGGGCGGGACAGAAAATCAGCCCCAGCATTTT
abundance: .; j_gene: TRBJ2-2; d_gene: TRBD1; v_gene: TRBV2; CDR3aa: CASMEDRVRTGELFF; CDR3nt: TGTGCCAGCATGGAGGACAGGGTTAGGACCGGGGAGCTGTTTTTT
abundance: .; j_gene: TRBJ2-7; d_gene: .; v_gene: TRBV5-8; CDR3aa: CASSLLAGRLYEQYF; CDR3nt: TGTGCCAGCAGCTTGTTGGCGGGACGCCTCTACGAGCAGTACTTC
abundance: .; j_gene: TRBJ2-5; d_gene: TRBD1; v_gene: TRBV6-4; CDR3aa: CASPLPRDRLPTYF; CDR3nt: TGTGCCAGCCCACTTCCTCGGGACAGACTACCGACGTACTTC
abundance: .; j_gene: TRBJ2-7; d_gene: TRBD2; v_gene: TRBV9; CDR3aa: CASSPRTSGAREQYF; CDR3nt: TGTGCCAGCAGCCCCCGGACTAGCGGGGCTCGGGAGCAGTACTTC
abundance: .; j_gene: TRBJ2-7; d_gene: .; v_gene: TRBV7-2; CDR3aa: CASSLSPLYEQYF; CDR3nt: TGTGCCAGCAGCTTAAGCCCACTCTACGAGCAGTACTTC
abundance: .; j_gene: TRBJ2-1; d_gene: TRBD2; v_gene: TRBV6-1; CDR3aa: CASSGVAGGLGEQFF; CDR3nt: TGTGCCAGCAGTGGTGTAGCGGGAGGGCTGGGGGAGCAGTTCTTC
abundance: .; j_gene: TRBJ2-1; d_gene: TRBD2; v_gene: TRBV7-8; CDR3aa: CASSFREGRNEQFF; CDR3nt: TGTGCCAGCAGCTTCCGGGAGGGCCGCAATGAGCAGTTCTTC
abundance: few; j_gene: TRBJ1-2; d_gene: .; v_gene: TRBV19; CDR3aa: CASTPTEIRAYGYTF; CDR3nt: TGTGCCAGTACCCCGACGGAAATCAGGGCCTATGGCTACACCTTC